The 30 T cell receptor beta chains presented below share a single source sample, sequenced in a study of shared clonotypes between healthy human individuals. TCRdb's copy holds only in-frame clones and misses some; the assay was immunoSEQ multiplex PCR. The table includes 2,500,000 or so clones, around 92% detected once. The sample comprised naive CD4+ T cells from PBMCs. Subset in this sample: CD45RA+ positively selected. Receptors originate from a man between 18 and 29 years old in good health. Some clones in this sample may be carry-over from other donors' samples.

This clone was recorded only once. This sample also contains other DNA sequences that code for the same CDR3. The V and J genes are TRBV29-1 and TRBJ2-3; the match to TRBD1 covers 10 bases. Germline V gene sequence: CDR1 SQVTM, CDR2 ANQGSEA. CDR3 size: 13 residues. Trimming removed 6 bases from V and 1 base from J; junction bases left unmatched: 1. CDR3 DNA: TGCAGCGTCGGGACAGGGGGCACAGATACGCAGTATTTT. It codes for CSVGTGGTDTQYF.

The chain carries TRBV4-3 and TRBJ2-6; TRBD1 or TRBD2 may be the D gene (5 bases each). Germline V gene sequence: CDR1 LGHNA, CDR2 YSLEER. V was trimmed by 1 base and J by 2 bases, leaving 15 bases between them. The CDR3 length is 18 residues. CDR3 DNA sequence: TGCGCCAGCAGCCAAGGGGTTGGGGGTTCCCCTGGGGCCAACGTCCTGACTTTC. This codes for CASSQGVGGSPGANVLTF.

This rearrangement joins TRBV6-5 to TRBJ1-1, with D perhaps matching TRBD1 (6 bases). Germline V gives CDR1 MNHEY, CDR2 SVGAGI. V lost 0 bases and J 1 base, leaving 12 bases between the germline ends. CDR3 size: 16 residues. The CDR3 DNA follows: TGTGCCAGCAGTTACTCGGGGGGCGCGGGGAACACTGAAGCTTTCTTT. Amino acid sequence: CASSYSGGAGNTEAFF.

The sample holds one count of this clone. This chain joins TRBV18 and TRBJ2-7, with D possibly matching TRBD2 (6 bases). CDR1 is KGHSH, CDR2 LQKENI, per germline. Between the trimmed V and J ends, which lost 2 bases and 5 bases, there was a span of 16 bases. The CDR3 has 15 amino acids. In nucleotides, the CDR3 is TGTGCCAGCTCACCAAGGCTCCTAGCGAGCGACGAGCAGTACTTC. Protein sequence: CASSPRLLASDEQYF.

The rearrangement joins TRBV4-1 to TRBJ2-1; D possibly corresponds to TRBD1 (6 bases). Germline-derived CDR1 and CDR2 are MGHRA and YSYEKL. V shed 1 base and J shed 2 bases, with 12 bases lying between them. CDR3 length: 16 amino acids. The CDR3 here is CASSQVGTPTYNEQFF. The CDR3 bases are TGCGCCAGCAGCCAAGTTGGGACACCCACCTACAATGAGCAGTTCTTC.

The chain carries TRBV5-1 and TRBJ2-3; TRBD2 matches at 12 bases. Trimming took 4 bases from V and 0 from J; bases not matched to a gene: 6. Germline V gene sequence: CDR1 SGHRS, CDR2 YFSETQ. There are 17 residues in the CDR3. Here the CDR3 reads CASSKGLAGSSTDTQYF. The CDR3 coding sequence is TGCGCCAGCAGCAAGGGACTAGCGGGCTCTAGCACAGATACGCAGTATTTT.

CDR3 residues: CASSSSWGKFYEQYF. The CDR3 DNA is TGTGCCAGCAGCTCTAGTTGGGGGAAATTCTACGAGCAGTACTTC. The J gene is TRBJ2-7, the V gene TRBV7-2, with D possibly being TRBD1 or TRBD2 (5 bases each). This CDR3 contains 15 residues. CDR1 SGHTA and CDR2 FQGNSA come from the germline V gene. Trimming took off 4 bases at V and 3 bases at J, with 16 bases between the two ends. Based on the CDR3 plus reference TRBV7-2 and TRBJ2-7, the full variable domain is GAGVSQSPSNKVTEKGKDVELRCDPISGHTALYWYRQSLGQGLEFLIYFQGNSAPDKSGLPSDRFSAERTGGSVSTLTIQRTQQEDSAVYLCASSSSWGKFYEQYFGPGTRLTVT.

The chain uses TRBV4-3 and TRBJ2-5, with D possibly being TRBD2 (5 bases). The CDR3 has 13 amino acids. Trimming stripped 2 bases from V and 4 bases from J, with 8 bases between. From germline, CDR1 is LGHNA and CDR2 YSLEER. The CDR3 nucleotides read TGCGCCAGCAGCCAACTCGGGGTAGAGACCCAGTACTTC. This sequence encodes CASSQLGVETQYF.

This clone was seen just once. This sequence joins TRBV7-3 and TRBJ1-5; no definite D call. V was trimmed by 3 bases and J by 9 bases, leaving 9 bases between them. The germline V gene has CDR1 SGHTA and CDR2 FQGTGA. CDR3 size: 12 residues. CDR3 nucleotide sequence: TGTGCCAGCAGCTTCCCCCTTGGGCCCCAGCATTTT. Amino acids: CASSFPLGPQHF.

This clone was seen more than once but under ten times. This chain uses TRBV9 with TRBJ2-1, with 12 nucleotides matching TRBD2. J lost 8 bases, V lost 3 bases, and 3 bases had no gene match. The germline gives CDR1 SGDLS, CDR2 YYNGEE. There are 14 residues in the CDR3. Here the CDR3 reads CASSGTSGNHEQFF. CDR3 in DNA: TGTGCCAGCAGCGGGACTAGCGGGAATCATGAGCAGTTCTTC.

There are a few counts of this clone. This sequence joins TRBV2 and TRBJ1-2; D is ambiguous. This CDR3 region has 12 residues. V was shortened by 7 bases and J by 5 bases, with 11 bases between the two germline ends. Germline CDR1 and CDR2: SNHLY and FYNNEI. The CDR3 region is CASTSSGYGYTF. CDR3 coding DNA: TGTGCCAGCACCTCGTCGGGTTATGGCTACACCTTC. The whole variable domain, filled in from reference TRBV2 and TRBJ1-2, reads EPEVTQTPSHQVTQMGQEVILRCVPISNHLYFYWYRQILGQKVEFLVSFYNNEISEKSEIFDDQFSVERPDGSNFTLKIRSTKLEDSAMYFCASTSSGYGYTFGSGTRLTVV.

This clone appeared a single time. The chain employs TRBV5-1 and TRBJ2-1; tentative D call: TRBD1 (5 bases). Trimming left V 2 bases short and J 0 bases short, with 6 bases between. The length of the CDR3 is 14 residues. CDR1 and CDR2 from the germline V gene are SGHRS and YFSETQ. CDR3 loop: CASSFTGSYNEQFF. The CDR3, as DNA: TGCGCCAGCAGCTTTACAGGCTCCTACAATGAGCAGTTCTTC.

The genes are TRBV5-6 and TRBJ1-5, with TRBD1 matching 9 bases. J gave up 2 bases and V 4 bases, and 10 bases lay outside the gene matches. The CDR3 totals 17 residues. Germline V gives CDR1 SGHDT, CDR2 YYEEEE. CDR3: CASSPGTGLAGNQPQHF. CDR3 nucleotides: TGTGCCAGCAGCCCTGGGACAGGGTTGGCGGGCAATCAGCCCCAGCATTTT. Combining the CDR3 with reference TRBV5-6 and TRBJ1-5 gives the whole variable domain DAGVTQSPTHLIKTRGQQVTLRCSPKSGHDTVSWYQQALGQGPQFIFQYYEEEERQRGNFPDRFSGHQFPNYSSELNVNALLLGDSALYLCASSPGTGLAGNQPQHFGDGTRLSIL.

The gene calls are TRBV11-2 and TRBJ2-3, with 9 bases aligning to TRBD2. Germline values: CDR1 SGHAT, CDR2 FQNNGV. The CDR3 is 17 amino acids. Losses at the gene ends were 5 bases for V and 6 bases for J; bases not matched to a gene: 15. CDR3 sequence: CASSAPAYSGSDDTQYF. The CDR3 bases are TGTGCCAGCAGCGCCCCGGCCTATAGCGGGAGTGACGATACGCAGTATTTT.

The chain carries TRBV21-1 and TRBJ2-7. TRBV21-1 corresponds to a pseudogene. The CDR3 consists of 14 residues. The DNA for the CDR3 is TGTGCCAGCATCAGACGGGACGTAACCTACGAGCAGTACTTC. Translated: CASIRRDVTYEQYF.

Concerning this clone: The same CDR3 also results from other DNA sequences found in this sample. The gene calls are TRBV28 and TRBJ1-2; no clear D. With 4 bases removed from V and 4 bases from J, the gap between germline ends came to 7 bases. The CDR3 spans 12 residues. Germline V gene lookup returns CDR1 MDHEN and CDR2 SYDVKM. The CDR3 sequence: CASSSLTYGYTF. Here the CDR3 DNA reads TGTGCCAGCAGTTCACTCACCTATGGCTACACCTTC.

CDR3 sequence: CASSLGTGGTETQYF. DNA of the CDR3: TGCGCCAGCAGCTTGGGGACAGGGGGAACAGAGACCCAGTACTTC. The chain combines TRBV5-1 with TRBJ2-5; 10 positions match TRBD1. Germline V gene sequence: CDR1 SGHRS, CDR2 YFSETQ. Trimming at V came to 0 bases and at J to 4 bases, leaving 3 bases not matched to a gene. The CDR3 spans 15 residues.

The genes are TRBV5-1 and TRBJ2-7; TRBD1 matches 7 bases. The germline CDR1 and CDR2 sequences are SGHRS and YFSETQ. V trimming: 3 bases; J trimming: 1 base; junction bases outside the gene matches: 4. The CDR3 sequence is 14 residues long. For the CDR3, the DNA is TGCGCCAGCAGCTGGACAGGCGTTTCCTACGAGCAGTACTTC. Translated: CASSWTGVSYEQYF.

CDR3 in DNA: TGCAGCGTTGATAAGGGGTCGCACACAGATACGCAGTATTTT. Translating it yields CSVDKGSHTDTQYF. This chain uses TRBV29-1 with TRBJ2-3, with D perhaps TRBD1 (5 bases). This CDR3 has 14 amino acids. V shed 3 bases and J shed 2 bases, with 12 bases lying between them. Germline V gives CDR1 SQVTM, CDR2 ANQGSEA.

The V call is TRBV28, the J call TRBJ2-3; D is possibly TRBD2 (7 bases). CDR3 length: 15 residues. V was pared by 5 bases and J by 4 bases, with 16 bases between. CDR1 is MDHEN and CDR2 is SYDVKM in the germline V gene. CDR3 region: CASSVRGARADTQYF. The CDR3 DNA sequence: TGTGCCAGCAGTGTTCGGGGGGCGCGGGCAGATACGCAGTATTTT.

The sample holds one count of this clone. The chain combines TRBV7-2 with TRBJ2-2, with D maybe TRBD2 (6 bases). The CDR3 has 17 residues. The germline CDR1 and CDR2 sequences are SGHTA and FQGNSA. The V and J ends lost 5 bases and 1 base respectively, with 17 bases between them. The CDR3 loop reads CASSRRGISGNTGELFF. The CDR3 DNA is TGTGCCAGCAGCCGCCGGGGGATTAGCGGGAACACCGGGGAGCTGTTTTTT.

The chain recombines TRBV9 with TRBJ2-7; D call uncertain. Germline V gene lookup returns CDR1 SGDLS and CDR2 YYNGEE. The CDR3 consists of 15 residues. The ends were cut back, 3 bases at V and 3 bases at J, with 16 bases in the middle. The CDR3 coding sequence is TGTGCCAGCAGCGCCTCTATTGGGCAACACTACGAGCAGTACTTC. It is translated as CASSASIGQHYEQYF.

The chain carries TRBV7-2 and TRBJ2-7; D is perhaps TRBD1 (6 bases). Germline assignment: CDR1 SGHTA and CDR2 FQGNSA. The CDR3 covers 14 residues. Trimming shortened V by 3 bases and J by 7 bases, and 16 bases separated the two germline ends. CDR3 region: CASSFPGASDEQYF. For the CDR3, the DNA is TGTGCCAGCAGCTTCCCAGGGGCTTCTGATGAGCAGTACTTC.

The genes are TRBV4-3 and TRBJ2-5, with unresolved D. The V gene's germline CDR1 is LGHNA and CDR2 YSLEER. Trimming removed 1 base at V and 2 bases at J, with 8 bases between. This CDR3 contains 14 residues. CDR3 sequence (DNA): TGCGCCAGCAGCCAAGTGAACGGACAAGAGACCCAGTACTTC. Its translation: CASSQVNGQETQYF.

Turning to this clone: Other DNA sequences of this sample code for an identical CDR3. The V gene is TRBV5-1, the J gene TRBJ2-7; TRBD2 might be the D (5 bases). Germline lookup yields CDR1 SGHRS and CDR2 YFSETQ. This CDR3 spans 13 amino acids. Trimming cost V 4 bases and J 3 bases, with 11 bases left between them. The CDR3 nucleotides read TGCGCCAGCAGCCCCGGACTTAACTACGAGCAGTACTTC. Translating it yields CASSPGLNYEQYF.

A remark on this clone: The same CDR3 arises from other DNA sequences in this sample as well. The CDR3 region is CASSVVPSYEQYF. In DNA, the CDR3 is TGTGCCAGCAGCGTAGTACCCTCCTACGAGCAGTACTTC. The J gene is TRBJ2-7, the V gene TRBV9; D remains unclear. This CDR3 comprises 13 residues. V dropped 0 bases and J dropped 0 bases, with 4 bases sitting between them. Germline CDR1 reads SGDLS; CDR2 reads YYNGEE. Together with reference TRBV9 and TRBJ2-7, the CDR3 gives the full variable domain: DSGVTQTPKHLITATGQRVTLRCSPRSGDLSVYWYQQSLDQGLQFLIQYYNGEERAKGNILERFSAQQFPDLHSELNLSSLELGDSALYFCASSVVPSYEQYFGPGTRLTVT.

The gene calls are TRBV28 and TRBJ1-1; the match to TRBD1 covers 11 bases. The CDR3 is 16 residues long. Germline loops: CDR1 MDHEN, CDR2 SYDVKM. The J segment lost 3 bases and the V segment lost 8 bases, leaving 11 bases of the junction unmatched. In DNA, the CDR3 is TGTGCCAGCCCTGCCGGGACAGGGGGGTCGGACACTGAAGCTTTCTTT. Translating gives CASPAGTGGSDTEAFF.

V is TRBV18 and J is TRBJ2-1; TRBD1 matches 10 bases. The CDR3 contains 15 residues. Trimming at V came to 4 bases and at J to 6 bases, leaving 6 bases not matched to a gene. From germline, CDR1 is KGHSH and CDR2 LQKENI. The CDR3 DNA follows: TGTGCCAGCTCACACCGGACAGGGGGGAGCAATGAGCAGTTCTTC. Its translation: CASSHRTGGSNEQFF. The entire variable domain, with the rest obtained from reference TRBV18 and TRBJ2-1, is as follows: NAGVMQNPRHLVRRRGQEARLRCSPMKGHSHVYWYRQLPEEGLKFMVYLQKENIIDESGMPKERFSAEFPKEGPSILRIQQVVRGDSAAYFCASSHRTGGSNEQFFGPGTRLTVL.

The chain couples TRBV4-1 to TRBJ2-1; 9 nucleotides align to TRBD1. CDR3 size: 17 residues. J lost 12 bases, V lost 0 bases, and 15 bases had no gene match. Germline V gene sequence: CDR1 MGHRA, CDR2 YSYEKL. The DNA for the CDR3 is TGCGCCAGCAGCCAAGATGGGGTACGGACAGGGGCCCCCCTGCAGTTCTTC. It is translated as CASSQDGVRTGAPLQFF.

With respect to this clone: Other DNA sequences in the sample encode the same CDR3. The chain employs TRBV5-1 and TRBJ2-2; 10 positions match TRBD2. The germline gives CDR1 SGHRS, CDR2 YFSETQ. The V segment lost 8 bases and the J segment 1 base; nucleotides outside the gene matches: 2. The length of the CDR3 is 14 residues. The CDR3 is CASRTSGNTGELFF. DNA for the CDR3: TGCGCCAGTAGGACTAGCGGGAACACCGGGGAGCTGTTTTTT.